The rows below give T cell receptor beta chains drawn from one sample of a study of vaccination and CD4 T cells after COVID-19. Which antigens these TCRs recognize remains unknown. A single record per CDR3 protein comes from TCRdb applying MiXCR to the PCR reads. Among about 18,000 distinct CDR3 sequences listed, 53% were seen once. The source was CD4+ T cells from blood, cultured in vitro, collected before SARS-CoV-2 vaccination. The receptors come from a human donor who had recovered from COVID-19. The CDR3 runs from the conserved cysteine through the conserved F or W. A D gene is named only where the DNA matches it firmly. Expanded clones get a size class; other rows say once, few or many, or leave the size out.

d_gene	j_gene	abundance	v_gene	CDR3aa	CDR3nt
NA	TRBJ2-3	NA	TRBV19	CASSMGTVDTDTQYF	TGTGCCAGTAGTATGGGGACGGTGGACACAGATACGCAGTATTTT
TRBD1	TRBJ1-1	few	TRBV27	CASSFSGRGLEGTEAFF	TGTGCCAGCAGTTTTTCGGGCAGGGGGCTCGAGGGAACTGAAGCTTTCTTT
TRBD1	TRBJ1-1	NA	TRBV20-1	CSATPTGGAEAFF	TGCAGTGCTACGCCCACAGGGGGGGCGGAAGCTTTCTTT
NA	TRBJ1-6	NA	TRBV5-4	CASSRGSSYNSPLHF	TGTGCCAGCAGTCGGGGGAGCTCCTATAATTCACCCCTCCACTTT
NA	TRBJ1-1	once	TRBV7-9	CASSLPRGQVRTEAFF	TGTGCCAGCAGCTTACCCCGGGGGCAGGTACGCACTGAAGCTTTCTTT
NA	TRBJ2-7	NA	TRBV6-5	CASSYEGYQGSEQYF	TGTGCCAGCAGTTACGAAGGATACCAGGGTAGCGAGCAGTACTTC
NA	TRBJ1-6	NA	TRBV27	CASSLFDGALHF	TGTGCCAGCAGTTTATTCGACGGAGCTCTCCACTTT
TRBD2	TRBJ2-2	NA	TRBV29-1	CSGRLAGGPNTGELFF	TGCAGCGGCCGACTAGCGGGGGGCCCGAACACCGGGGAGCTGTTTTTT
TRBD2	TRBJ2-1	NA	TRBV7-3	CASALREGSYNEQFF	TGTGCCAGCGCGTTGCGGGAGGGTTCCTACAATGAGCAGTTCTTC
TRBD1	TRBJ2-7	few	TRBV6-2/TRBV6-3	CASTLTGGREQYF	TGTGCCAGCACCTTGACAGGGGGTCGCGAGCAGTACTTC
NA	TRBJ1-5	NA	TRBV7-2	CASSLVRDQPQHF	TGTGCCAGCAGCTTAGTGAGGGATCAGCCCCAGCATTTT
NA	TRBJ2-6	NA	TRBV7-2	CASSLRGWGANVLTF	TGTGCCAGCAGCTTAAGGGGTTGGGGGGCCAACGTCCTGACTTTC
NA	TRBJ1-1	once	TRBV20-1	CSARDHLNTEAFF	TGCAGTGCTAGAGATCACCTGAACACTGAAGCTTTCTTT
NA	TRBJ2-6	NA	TRBV28	CASSFISFGYGANVLTF	TGTGCCAGCAGTTTTATATCCTTTGGGTATGGGGCCAACGTCCTGACTTTC
TRBD2	TRBJ2-4	NA	TRBV7-2	CASSLRGLVVRAKNIQYF	TGTGCCAGCAGCTTAAGGGGACTAGTCGTTAGGGCCAAAAACATTCAGTACTTC
NA	TRBJ2-5	few	TRBV12-3/TRBV12-4	CASTTQRETQYF	TGTGCCAGCACCACTCAACGAGAGACCCAGTACTTC
NA	TRBJ2-5	few	TRBV10-3	CAISELPQAGETQYF	TGTGCCATCAGTGAGTTACCTCAGGCAGGGGAGACCCAGTACTTC
TRBD1	TRBJ1-2	few	TRBV7-3	CASSQGQGIHGYTF	TGTGCCAGCAGCCAGGGACAGGGGATCCATGGCTACACCTTC
NA	TRBJ1-5	NA	TRBV2	CASSEVYQNQPQHF	TGTGCCAGCAGTGAAGTCTACCAAAATCAGCCCCAGCATTTT
TRBD1	TRBJ1-1	NA	TRBV19	CASSVDRGRNAFF	TGTGCCAGTAGTGTCGACAGGGGGAGAAACGCTTTCTTT
NA	TRBJ2-7	few	TRBV6-8	CASSSDGTYEQYF	TGTGCCAGCAGTTCCGACGGAACCTACGAGCAGTACTTC
NA	TRBJ2-2	few	TRBV19	CASRTGAGELFF	TGTGCCAGTAGAACAGGAGCCGGGGAGCTGTTTTTT
NA	TRBJ2-7	few	TRBV11-3	CASSLTNEQYF	TGTGCCAGCAGCTTAACAAACGAGCAGTACTTC
NA	TRBJ2-3	NA	TRBV5-4	CASSPLGGGGTDTQYF	TGTGCCAGCAGCCCCCTTGGGGGGGGCGGCACAGATACGCAGTATTTT
TRBD1	TRBJ2-7	NA	TRBV11-2	CASSITGVSYEQYF	TGTGCCAGCAGCATCACAGGGGTATCCTACGAGCAGTACTTC
NA	TRBJ2-3	NA	TRBV11-2	CASSLAAGPTDTQYF	TGTGCCAGCAGCTTAGCTGCGGGGCCCACAGATACGCAGTATTTT
TRBD1	TRBJ2-2	NA	TRBV4-1	CASSRQGTGELFF	TGCGCCAGCAGTCGACAGGGTACCGGGGAGCTGTTTTTT
TRBD1	TRBJ1-1	once	TRBV19	CASNPRQGWNTEAFF	TGTGCCAGTAACCCGAGACAGGGGTGGAACACTGAAGCTTTCTTT
TRBD1	TRBJ1-2	few	TRBV20-1	CSAGRQGGYGYTF	TGCAGTGCTGGAAGACAGGGCGGCTATGGCTACACCTTC
NA	TRBJ2-1	few	TRBV7-2	CASSLIEFNEQFF	TGTGCCAGCAGCTTAATCGAGTTTAATGAGCAGTTCTTC
NA	TRBJ2-4	NA	TRBV7-2	CASSLGGADKNIQYF	TGTGCCAGCAGCTTAGGGGGGGCAGACAAAAACATTCAGTACTTC
TRBD2	TRBJ2-7	NA	TRBV7-9	CASSLQLPSGSVYEQYF	TGTGCCAGCAGCTTGCAGTTGCCTAGCGGGAGTGTCTACGAGCAGTACTTC
NA	TRBJ2-5	NA	TRBV6-2/TRBV6-3	CASSYDRVLETQYF	TGTGCCAGCAGTTACGATAGGGTTTTAGAGACCCAGTACTTC
NA	TRBJ2-1	NA	TRBV11-3	CASSLRRDAPDNEQFF	TGTGCCAGCAGCCTGCGCCGGGACGCCCCAGACAATGAGCAGTTCTTC
NA	TRBJ1-1	NA	TRBV11-2	CASSLRANTEAFF	TGTGCCAGCAGCTTACGGGCGAACACTGAAGCTTTCTTT
TRBD2	TRBJ2-7	once	TRBV19	CASSVFPAGDQYEQYF	TGTGCCAGTAGTGTCTTTCCGGCGGGAGATCAGTACGAGCAGTACTTC
NA	TRBJ1-1	NA	TRBV28	CASSPGTLTFTEAFF	TGTGCCAGCAGCCCAGGGACCTTAACCTTCACTGAAGCTTTCTTT
NA	TRBJ1-5	NA	TRBV12-3/TRBV12-4	CASSLRGSGNQPQHF	TGTGCCAGCAGTTTAAGAGGTTCTGGCAATCAGCCCCAGCATTTT
NA	TRBJ2-7	NA	TRBV5-1	CASSFVYSYEQYF	TGCGCCAGCAGCTTCGTGTATTCCTACGAGCAGTACTTC
NA	TRBJ2-2	once	TRBV12-3/TRBV12-4	CAGSYWTVNTGELFF	TGTGCCGGCAGCTACTGGACCGTGAACACCGGGGAGCTGTTTTTT